This T cell receptor (beta chain) appears in the sequencing data of a study of shared clonotypes between healthy human individuals. The assay was immunoSEQ multiplex PCR, and TCRdb's table has in-frame clones only and misses some. The sample has around 1,900,000 clones; about 93% are singletons. In the naive CD8 group, cells lacked CD45RO and were positively selected for CCR7, so terminally differentiated effector memory CD45RA+ cells were left out. Each donor was a Caucasian adult residing in Nashville, Tennessee. Germline V gene lookup returns CDR1 MNHEY and CDR2 SMNVEV (reference sequence). Germline trimming cut 5 bases from V and 12 bases from J; bases unmatched to any gene: 16. This CDR3 region has 15 residues.

The sequencing input was naive CD8+ T cells from PBMCs. This clonotype was sampled from a man aged 18 to 30 in good health. Some clones in this sample may be carry-over from other donors' samples. This rearrangement joins TRBV27 to TRBJ2-1, with 7 bases that match TRBD2. For the CDR3, the DNA is TGTGCCAGCAGTCCGCAGCGGGACGTTACCCAGGGGCAGTTCTTC. It translates to CASSPQRDVTQGQFF.